These T cell receptor beta chains were read from a single sample in a study of blood T cells in healthy people across ages. TCRdb fed the 5' RACE reads into MiXCR, producing one record per CDR3 protein. The profile shows roughly 1.9 million distinct CDR3 sequences, roughly two fifths of them singletons. Sequencing input: blood. These receptors were obtained from a human donor in good health. The CDR3 runs from the conserved cysteine through the conserved F or W.

CDR3: CASSPGQDGYTF; V: TRBV5-1
CDR3: CASSQGAGANTGELFF; V: TRBV4-3
CDR3: CASSSKPGQGSYEQYF; V: TRBV7-8
CDR3: CASSVESNQPQHF; V: TRBV6-4
CDR3: CASSLTFPQTGGTEAFF; V: TRBV7-6
CDR3: CASTLTTSGGADTQYF; V: TRBV5-1
CDR3: CSARLDTRGNQPQHF; V: TRBV20-1
CDR3: CASNPLGDSGFNEQFF; V: TRBV5-1
CDR3: CASSLLLNYGYTF; V: TRBV28
CDR3: CAGKRIDSGQFF; V: TRBV2
CDR3: CASSTIQGTQYF; V: TRBV6-2/TRBV6-3
CDR3: CSVEEVGRSYNEQFF; V: TRBV29-1
CDR3: CSAIRDLERVYNEQFF; V: TRBV20-1
CDR3: CASGRLTDTQYF; V: TRBV12-3/TRBV12-4
CDR3: CASRQDRLDGYTF; V: TRBV6-2/TRBV6-3
CDR3: CASSKSEVRAFF; V: TRBV12-3/TRBV12-4
CDR3: CASSLTTGARTYEQYF; V: TRBV7-3
CDR3: CASSFFGLVQETQYF; V: TRBV11-2
CDR3: CASSGQTRTREETQYF; V: TRBV7-2
CDR3: CASIGGGANEQFF; V: TRBV11-2
CDR3: CASSSPSIQWYYGYTF; V: TRBV28
CDR3: CSASRTGGNYGYTF; V: TRBV20-1
CDR3: CASSLLASEAVYEQFF; V: TRBV5-1
CDR3: CASTFSGGQGWDEQFF; V: TRBV7-9
CDR3: CASSPNPGLGEQYF; V: TRBV27
CDR3: CASSAQGLTYEQYF; V: TRBV9
CDR3: CASSPFGGAWGDYGYTF; V: TRBV3-1
CDR3: CASSGGDTMGVETQYF; V: TRBV6-1
CDR3: CASSLAPTRNIGYTF; V: TRBV12-3/TRBV12-4
CDR3: CALGRGNTEAFF; V: TRBV30
CDR3: CSVEEDTYEQYF; V: TRBV29-1
CDR3: CASSSTGSNEQYF; V: TRBV12-3/TRBV12-4
CDR3: CASRVQGPKWTEAFF; V: TRBV7-9
CDR3: CSASNRGLEQYF; V: TRBV20-1
CDR3: CASSLAGNTYEQYF; V: TRBV5-5
CDR3: CASSQDNFNEKLFF; V: TRBV4-3
CDR3: CASSVPGQGFNEQFF; V: TRBV7-9
CDR3: CASSGLGGGLGDTQYF; V: TRBV7-8
CDR3: CASSLGQGKEPQHF; V: TRBV27
CDR3: CASSEGQPRASYEQYF; V: TRBV7-2
CDR3: CASSVDGQLGQPQHF; V: TRBV9
CDR3: CASSHLDRDIEGYTF; V: TRBV18
CDR3: CASSPRAEQYF; V: TRBV6-2/TRBV6-3
CDR3: CASSYAGQYNSPLHF; V: TRBV6-5
CDR3: CASSLARGRAPYRTGELFF; V: TRBV7-9
CDR3: CASSEHAPDYNEQFF; V: TRBV2
CDR3: CASSVGIGGGNQPQHF; V: TRBV9
CDR3: CSASVWDGEAFF; V: TRBV20-1
CDR3: CASSGQKQYPANYGYTF; V: TRBV2
CDR3: CASSLDSPDRGAFF; V: TRBV12-3/TRBV12-4
CDR3: CASSPSGQDGYTF; V: TRBV7-3
CDR3: CASTSSRRVVGTGELFF; V: TRBV7-6
CDR3: CASSQGPQGGSQPQHF; V: TRBV3-1
CDR3: CASSLVRGPITYNEQFF; V: TRBV7-8
CDR3: CSARSPGGDTQYF; V: TRBV20-1
CDR3: CASSLKSDEQYF; V: TRBV5-1